Given below is one TCR beta chain in context. Its target is not known. Sequencing templates came from extracted RNA that was reverse transcribed into cDNA. Only in-frame clones appear in the TCRdb table, and some are missing; sequencing was by immunoSEQ multiplex PCR. The top ten hold about 16% of the sample, which has 90,000 to 100,000 clones, about 64% seen once. The data are from a study of CD8+ T cells in alopecia areata. As for the study in general: The protocol delivered tofacitinib for 6 to 18 months, then withdrew it for 6 months.

The V and J ends lost 0 bases and 4 bases, in that order; junction bases with no gene match: 16. The CDR3 is 20 amino acids. Germline loops: CDR1 LNHNV, CDR2 YYDKDF (reference sequence). General observations from the study: Administration of tofacitinib significantly diminished scalp clonality and expanded CD8+ clones within the top 100.

Sample treatment: oral pan-JAK inhibitor, 5-10 mg twice daily. This chain connects TRBV15 to TRBJ2-3, with TRBD1 identical over 10 bases. The specimen was CD8+ T cells sorted from blood, collected at week 4, from a patient treated with tofacitinib. The TCR originated in a human donor with alopecia areata. CDR3 in amino acids: CATSRDGDRGLLLDPDTQYF. For the CDR3, the DNA is TGTGCCACCAGCAGAGATGGGGACAGGGGCCTCCTCCTCGACCCAGATACGCAGTATTTT.